Listed here are 27 T cell receptor beta chains from one sample, sequenced in a study of identical twins. MiXCR, run by TCRdb on the 5' RACE reads, gives a single entry per CDR3 protein. The sample yields about 920,000 distinct CDR3 sequences, approximately 13% seen once. The sample also formed part of further work on yellow fever vaccine responses in identical twins.

The specimen sequenced was PBMCs. The receptors derive from a woman aged 18-29 years in good health.

This clonotype has a handful of counts. The J gene is TRBJ2-6, the V gene TRBV28; 7 bases are a match to TRBD1. J gave up 2 bases and V 5 bases, and 3 bases lay outside the gene matches. Germline-derived CDR1 and CDR2 are MDHEN and SYDVKM. The CDR3 spans 15 residues. The CDR3 bases are TGTGCCAGCAGTACCAGGGGGACTGGGGCCAACGTCCTGACTTTC. Its protein is CASSTRGTGANVLTF.

The chain employs TRBV29-1 and TRBJ1-1; no definite D call. Germline V gene lookup returns CDR1 SQVTM and CDR2 ANQGSEA. The CDR3 runs 11 residues. V dropped 3 bases and J dropped 3 bases, with 5 bases sitting between them. In DNA, the CDR3 is TGCAGCGTTGATAAGTACACTGAAGCTTTCTTT. Its translation is CSVDKYTEAFF.

This chain connects TRBV5-1 to TRBJ1-6; D is unclear. The CDR3 contains 15 residues. Germline lookup yields CDR1 SGHRS and CDR2 YFSETQ. Trimming stripped 0 bases from V and 9 bases from J, with 13 bases between. As DNA, the CDR3 is TGCGCCAGCAGCTTGGCCGGACTTGGAACTTCACCCCTCCACTTT. This translates into CASSLAGLGTSPLHF.

This clonotype was counted ten times or more. V usage is TRBV25-1 and J usage is TRBJ2-1; D not certain. CDR3 length equals 13 residues. V lost 4 bases to trimming and J lost 7 bases, with 11 bases between them. Germline V lookup: CDR1 MGHDK, CDR2 SYGVNS. The CDR3 DNA reads as TGTGCCAGCAGTGTCCCCTTGAGGAATGAGCAGTTCTTC. This gives the protein CASSVPLRNEQFF.

The CDR3 loop reads CASSFGGGLETQYF. CDR3 sequence (DNA): TGTGCCAGCAGCTTCGGCGGGGGGTTGGAGACCCAGTACTTC. V gene TRBV5-5 combines with J gene TRBJ2-5; 8 bases align to TRBD2. Germline trimming cut 2 bases from V and 5 bases from J; bases unmatched to any gene: 5. Germline values: CDR1 SGHKS, CDR2 YYEKEE (reference sequence). This CDR3 contains 14 residues.

This chain joins TRBV15 and TRBJ2-7, with D unclear. Germline V CDR1 and CDR2: LNHNV, YYDKDF (reference sequence). The germline V and J ends were trimmed by 3 bases and 5 bases, with 8 bases remaining between them. This CDR3 is 12 amino acids long. Here the CDR3 DNA reads TGTGCCACCAGCAGGACTTCCCACGAGCAGTACTTC. Residues: CATSRTSHEQYF. Supplemented by reference TRBV15 and TRBJ2-7, the full variable domain reads DAMVIQNPRYQVTQFGKPVTLSCSQTLNHNVMYWYQQKSSQAPKLLFHYYDKDFNNEADTPDNFQSRRPNTSFCFLDIRSPGLGDTAMYLCATSRTSHEQYFGPGTRLTVT.

This clonotype appeared a single time. The chain recombines TRBV6-1 with TRBJ2-7, with D possibly being TRBD1 or TRBD2 (5 bases each). The CDR3 is made up of 14 amino acids. Germline values: CDR1 MNHNS, CDR2 SASEGT. Trimming took off 7 bases at V and 5 bases at J, with 18 bases between the two ends. The CDR3 spells CASTPALGTHEQYF. The CDR3 coding sequence is TGTGCCAGCACCCCAGCTCTCGGGACCCACGAGCAGTACTTC.

This clonotype appeared a few times. V is TRBV7-2 and J is TRBJ2-7, with a weak D call TRBD2 (5 bases). Trimming removed 9 bases at V and 2 bases at J, with 17 bases between. Germline V gives CDR1 SGHTA, CDR2 FQGNSA. The CDR3 runs to 14 residues. The CDR3 nucleotides are TGTGCCAGTCGGGCCCCCGGGCGGGCCTACGAGCAGTACTTC. This translates into CASRAPGRAYEQYF.

The chain carries TRBV4-1 and TRBJ2-7; 9 bases map to TRBD2. Looked up from germline, CDR1 is MGHRA and CDR2 is YSYEKL. The CDR3 loop spans 15 amino acids. Trimming cost V 1 base and J 3 bases; bases outside gene matches: 4. The DNA for the CDR3 is TGCGCCAGCAGCCAAGTGCTAGCGGGGAGCTACGAGCAGTACGTC. Its translation: CASSQVLAGSYEQYV.

This clonotype was counted only a few times. The rearrangement links TRBV18 to TRBJ1-1; 7 bases agree with TRBD1. This CDR3 contains 13 residues. V gave up 3 bases and J gave up 7 bases; unmatched junction bases: 5. Germline V CDR1 and CDR2: KGHSH, LQKENI. CDR3 in amino acids: CASSPGQQDEAFF. The CDR3, as DNA: TGTGCCAGCTCACCGGGACAGCAGGATGAAGCTTTCTTT.

The V and J genes are TRBV25-1 and TRBJ2-1; D is unclear. The V end lost 6 bases, the J end lost 9 bases, and 12 bases lay between the germline ends. Germline V gives CDR1 MGHDK, CDR2 SYGVNS. CDR3 size: 12 residues. CDR3 in DNA: TGTGCCAGCAGGGCTGGAGCGCCTGAGCAGTTCTTC. This encodes CASRAGAPEQFF.

This clonotype has a handful of counts. V gene TRBV9 combines with J gene TRBJ2-5; possible D gene TRBD2, 5 bases. The V gene's germline CDR1 is SGDLS and CDR2 YYNGEE. Trimming took 0 bases from V and 5 from J, leaving 14 bases between them. The CDR3 has 15 amino acids. CDR3 nucleotides: TGTGCCAGCAGCGTAGCGGTCGGGGTTGGGGAGACCCAGTACTTC. As protein: CASSVAVGVGETQYF.

This clonotype was detected a few times. V gene TRBV7-8 combines with J gene TRBJ2-1; 16 bases line up with TRBD2. The ends lost 6 bases at V and 2 bases at J; junction bases unmatched: 4. The CDR3 spans 17 residues. Germline CDR1 SGHVS, CDR2 FQNEAQ. The CDR3 protein is CASRSGLAGGTYNEQFF. The CDR3 coding sequence is TGTGCCAGCAGATCGGGACTAGCGGGAGGGACCTACAATGAGCAGTTCTTC.

The CDR3 spells CASRAGGYNQPQHF. The CDR3 DNA sequence: TGTGCCAGCAGGGCCGGGGGATACAATCAGCCCCAGCATTTT. The chain couples TRBV12-3 or TRBV12-4 to TRBJ1-5, with D tentatively TRBD1 (5 bases). This CDR3 is 14 amino acids long. V lost 6 bases and J 3 bases, leaving 12 bases between the germline ends.

On this clonotype itself: The CDR3 end shows no conserved phenylalanine or tryptophan, and so a read error is likely. The chain links TRBV7-7 to TRBJ2-5; D may be TRBD2 (6 bases). The CDR3 covers 14 residues. Between the trimmed V and J ends, which lost 3 bases and 5 bases, there was a span of 13 bases. Germline-derived CDR1 and CDR2 are SSHAT and FNYEAQ (reference sequence). CDR3 in DNA: TGTGCCAGCAGCTTGGAAGGGAGGTTGGAGACCCAGTACTGC. Its protein is CASSLEGRLETQYC.

This clonotype has a handful of counts. This chain links TRBV27 with TRBJ2-5; TRBD1 matches at 11 bases. V shed 0 bases and J 1 base; nucleotides not matched to a gene: 22. The CDR3 contains 23 residues. Germline CDR1 MNHEY, CDR2 SMNVEV (reference sequence). As DNA, the CDR3 is TGTGCCAGCAGTTTATCACCCCTAGTAGGACAGGGGGCTGACTGGGTTGTCCAAGAGACCCAGTACTTC. It specifies CASSLSPLVGQGADWVVQETQYF.

In this sample, this clonotype turned up a few times. This chain joins TRBV10-3 and TRBJ2-7; 8 nucleotides match TRBD1. V lost 4 bases to trimming and J lost 4 bases; unmatched junction nucleotides: 6. CDR1 and CDR2 (germline): ENHRY, SYGVKD. The CDR3 extends over 14 amino acids. Here the CDR3 reads CAISGTGKLYEQYV. The CDR3 coding sequence is TGTGCCATCAGTGGGACAGGGAAGCTTTACGAGCAGTACGTC.

V usage is TRBV27 and J usage is TRBJ1-5; no firm D call. There are 14 residues in the CDR3. Per the germline V gene, CDR1 is MNHEY and CDR2 is SMNVEV (reference sequence). V was pared by 6 bases and J by 5 bases, with 14 bases between. This chain's CDR3 is CASSLRPMDQPQHF. In DNA, the CDR3 is TGTGCCAGCAGCTTGAGACCGATGGATCAGCCCCAGCATTTT.

The chain links TRBV12-3 or TRBV12-4 to TRBJ1-2; unclear D gene. V gave up 3 bases and J gave up 3 bases, with 11 bases separating them. The CDR3 consists of 14 residues. In nucleotides, the CDR3 is TGTGCCAGCAGTTTGGGCAGCGATGACTATGGCTACACCTTC. This encodes CASSLGSDDYGYTF.

This clonotype was found a few times. The J gene is TRBJ2-1, the V gene TRBV6-1, with 9 bases aligning to TRBD2. Unmatched junction bases numbered 23, after V lost 8 bases and J lost 9 bases. The germline V gene encodes CDR1 MNHNS and CDR2 SASEGT. The CDR3 runs 18 residues. CDR3 bases: TGTGCCAGCGCCCACGGGAACGCGGGAGGGGTGAGGGGGGGTGAGCAGTTCTTC. This gives the protein CASAHGNAGGVRGGEQFF.

This clonotype was detected only a few times. The chain is built from TRBV3-1 and TRBJ1-1, with D possibly being TRBD1 (6 bases). The CDR3 has 16 amino acids. Germline V CDR1 and CDR2: LGHDT, YNNKEL (reference sequence). V was pared by 1 base and J by 5 bases, with 17 bases between. The CDR3 DNA follows: TGTGCCAGCAGCCAAGCGGTCCCGGGGGCGCTTACTGAAGCTTTCTTT. Protein sequence: CASSQAVPGALTEAFF.

This clonotype appeared a few times. The V and J genes are TRBV27 and TRBJ1-5, with D hard to call. Trimming stripped 10 bases from V and 7 bases from J, with 8 bases between. CDR1 MNHEY and CDR2 SMNVEV come from the germline V gene (reference sequence). The CDR3 loop spans 10 amino acids. CDR3 sequence (DNA): TGTGCCACCGGGAGGCAGCCCCAGCATTTT. This codes for CATGRQPQHF.

The J gene is TRBJ2-2, the V gene TRBV7-9, with D unresolved. The CDR3 consists of 15 residues. Looked up from germline, CDR1 is SEHNR and CDR2 is FQNEAQ (reference sequence). V lost 5 bases and J lost 0, with 10 bases in between. CDR3 in DNA: TGTGCCAGCAGCGCCGTCGTCTCGAACACCGGGGAGCTGTTTTTT. Residues: CASSAVVSNTGELFF.

This clonotype has at least ten counts. The rearrangement links TRBV14 to TRBJ2-1, with 13 bases identical to TRBD2. CDR1 SGHDN and CDR2 FVKESK come from the germline V gene. The CDR3 has 16 residues. With 3 bases clipped from V and 9 bases from J, the junction kept 8 bases outside the gene matches. CDR3 coding DNA: TGTGCCAGCAGCCACCCCAGTGGACTAGCGGGAGCTGAGCAGTTCTTC. Protein product: CASSHPSGLAGAEQFF.

The chain uses TRBV13 and TRBJ2-3; D gene unclear. V shed 6 bases and J shed 6 bases, with 10 bases lying between them. CDR1 is PRHDT, CDR2 FYEKMQ, per germline (reference sequence). The CDR3 sequence is 12 residues long. The CDR3 loop reads CASSASVDTQYF. The CDR3 coding sequence is TGTGCCAGCAGTGCGTCGGTGGATACGCAGTATTTT.

This clonotype was seen more than once but under ten times. The chain uses TRBV28 and TRBJ2-7, with 10 nucleotides matching TRBD1. Losses at the gene ends were 6 bases for V and 3 bases for J; bases not matched to a gene: 5. CDR1 and CDR2 from the germline V gene are MDHEN and SYDVKM. The length of the CDR3 is 14 residues. The CDR3 sequence: CASRVDRGYYEQYF. Written as DNA, the CDR3 is TGTGCCAGCAGAGTGGACAGGGGGTACTACGAGCAGTACTTC.

V is TRBV4-1 and J is TRBJ2-1; no definite D call. The CDR3 consists of 13 residues. V lost 2 bases, J lost 13 bases, and 15 bases lay in between. Germline V gene lookup returns CDR1 MGHRA and CDR2 YSYEKL. CDR3 in DNA: TGCGCCAGCAGCCAACTTGGGCGTCTGGGTCAGTTCTTC. Translation gives CASSQLGRLGQFF.